The TCR beta chain under discussion was sequenced for a study of T-cell memory formation after mild COVID-19. As for the study in general: Most TCR clusters belonged to a single donor.

Germline V gene data show CDR1 as MNHEY and CDR2 as SVGEGT. Trimming pared 5 bases from V and 4 bases from J, leaving 15 bases between. The CDR3 loop spans 14 amino acids. Sample barcodes and UMIs were carried by the TCR alpha and TCR beta cDNA libraries that 5'RACE generated with constant-segment primers. TCRdb reprocessed the 5' RACE reads with MiXCR, giving one entry per CDR3 protein. The sample includes 470,000 or so distinct CDR3 sequences, 20% of them seen just once. The study's findings and limits: In pre-infection memory, a portion of responding clones appeared, which suggested that cross-reactive memory joined. The CD4+ clones that contracted clustered mainly within CM and EM, and the CD8+ clones concentrated in EMRA.

With regard to this clonotype: Its antigen remains unidentified.

Sequenced sample: PBMCs or a T cell subset sorted from them (not recorded which). V is TRBV6-2 or TRBV6-3 and J is TRBJ2-7; D uncertain. The receptor comes from an adult woman who had mild COVID-19 (a few samples of this study predate the infection). Cell type and time point are not known. The chain's CDR3 is CASSGYGPNYEQYF. The CDR3 nucleotides are TGTGCCAGCAGTGGCTACGGGCCTAATTACGAGCAGTACTTC.